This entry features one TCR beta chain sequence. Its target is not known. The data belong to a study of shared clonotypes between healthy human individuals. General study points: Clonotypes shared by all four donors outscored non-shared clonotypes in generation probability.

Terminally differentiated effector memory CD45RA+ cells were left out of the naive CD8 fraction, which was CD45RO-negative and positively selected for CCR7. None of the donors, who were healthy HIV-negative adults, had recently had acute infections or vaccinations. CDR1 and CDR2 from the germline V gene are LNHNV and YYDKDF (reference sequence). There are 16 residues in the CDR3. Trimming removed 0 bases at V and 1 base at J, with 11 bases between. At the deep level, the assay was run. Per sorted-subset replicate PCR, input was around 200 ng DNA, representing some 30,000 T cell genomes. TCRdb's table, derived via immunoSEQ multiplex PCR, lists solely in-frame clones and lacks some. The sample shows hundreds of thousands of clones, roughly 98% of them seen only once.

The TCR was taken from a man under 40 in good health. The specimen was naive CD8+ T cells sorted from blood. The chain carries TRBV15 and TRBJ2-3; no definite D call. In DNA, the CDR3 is TGTGCCACCAGCAGAGATCGTGGTCTGGGCACAGATACGCAGTATTTT. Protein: CATSRDRGLGTDTQYF.